The rows below give T cell receptor beta chains drawn from one sample of a study of technical replicates of blood from a handful of donors. TCRdb's copy holds only in-frame clones and misses some; the assay was immunoSEQ multiplex PCR. Of approximately 75,000 clones listed, nearly 98% are singletons. The specimen was T cells isolated from PBMCs. The receptors derive from a human donor in good health. CDR3s include the opening cysteine and the closing phenylalanine or tryptophan. Each record gives: J gene, D gene, V gene, clone size, CDR3 DNA, CDR3 protein. The D gene is left open where the match is weak. The size of a clone is reported for some rows only, either as once, few or many, or as a class for expanded clones.

TRBJ1-5	TRBD1	TRBV27	NA	TGTGCCAGCAGTTCGTTAGACAGGGTGAGACGTAATCAGCCCCAGCATTTT	CASSSLDRVRRNQPQHF
TRBJ2-1	NA	TRBV5-1	NA	TGCGCCAGCAGCTTGGGGGCGGGTAGGGAGCAGTTCTTC	CASSLGAGREQFF
TRBJ2-5	NA	TRBV2	NA	TGTGCCAGCAGTGAAAGGCGGGACGAAGAGACCCAGTACTTC	CASSERRDEETQYF
TRBJ1-2	NA	TRBV19	NA	TGTGCCAGTACGGCTCCGAGGGGGATAGGCTATGGCTACACCTTC	CASTAPRGIGYGYTF
TRBJ1-1	NA	TRBV5-1	NA	TGCGCCAGCAGCTTGGCCGGGGGGAACACTGAAGCTTTCTTT	CASSLAGGNTEAFF
TRBJ2-7	TRBD1	TRBV18	NA	TGTGCCAGCTCACCTACAGGGGGAACCTACGAGCAGTACTTC	CASSPTGGTYEQYF
TRBJ2-2	NA	TRBV15	once	TGTGCCACCAGCAGTCCGGGACTTAACGCGAACACCGGGGAGCTGTTTTTT	CATSSPGLNANTGELFF
TRBJ1-2	NA	TRBV19	NA	TGTGCCAGTAGACCGGGGGGTTCTAATGGCTACACCTTC	CASRPGGSNGYTF
TRBJ2-7	NA	TRBV4-1	NA	TGCGCCAGCAGCCGCCAACTAGCTACCGAGCAGTACTTC	CASSRQLATEQYF
TRBJ1-5	NA	TRBV5-1	NA	TGCGCCAGCAGCCCAGGACTGCTCTATAGCAATCAGCCCCAGCATTTT	CASSPGLLYSNQPQHF
TRBJ1-2	TRBD1	TRBV5-6	once	TGTGCCAGCAGCCTGGGAGGGGGCGCGTCCGACTATGGCTACACCTTC	CASSLGGGASDYGYTF
TRBJ2-2	TRBD1	TRBV18	once	TGTGCCAGCTCACGACAGGGCCACACCGGGGAGCTGTTTTTT	CASSRQGHTGELFF
TRBJ2-7	NA	TRBV7-9	NA	TGTGCCAGCAGCTTACCAGGGGGGCCTAACGAGCAGTACTTC	CASSLPGGPNEQYF
TRBJ2-5	NA	TRBV20-1	NA	TGCAGTGCGGTTACTCGGGAGACCCAGTACTTC	CSAVTRETQYF
TRBJ2-7	TRBD2	TRBV5-1	NA	TGCGCCAGCAGCTCTCCCAGCAAGCGGCTGCGGGAGGCCTCCTACGAGCAGTACTTC	CASSSPSKRLREASYEQYF
TRBJ2-3	NA	TRBV5-1	once	TGCGCCAGCAGCAACAGGGGCGGGATAAGCACAGATACGCAGTATTTT	CASSNRGGISTDTQYF
TRBJ1-1	TRBD1	TRBV28	NA	TGTGCCAGCAGCCTCGAGGGACAGATAAACACTGAAGCTTTCTTT	CASSLEGQINTEAFF
TRBJ1-3	NA	TRBV7-2	NA	TGTGCCAGCAGCTCGCTCGACAGCTCTGGAAACACCATATATTTT	CASSSLDSSGNTIYF
TRBJ2-1	TRBD2	TRBV5-6	NA	TGTGCCAGCAGGCCGTACTTAGCGGGAGGGCAGTTCTTC	CASRPYLAGGQFF
TRBJ1-4	TRBD1	TRBV5-1	NA	TGCGCCAGCAGCGTGGACAGGGGAGGTGAAAAACTGTTTTTT	CASSVDRGGEKLFF
TRBJ2-7	NA	TRBV11-3	NA	TGTGCCAGCAGTGTAGACAGTGATTACGAGCAGTACTTC	CASSVDSDYEQYF
TRBJ2-1	NA	TRBV9	once	TGTGCCAGCAGCGTAGACACTGAGCAGTTCTTC	CASSVDTEQFF
TRBJ2-5	NA	TRBV28	NA	TGTGCCAGCAGTCAACCGGGGACCCAGTACTTC	CASSQPGTQYF
TRBJ2-7	TRBD1	TRBV29-1	NA	TGCAGCGCTAAAACAGGGGGCGCAGCCTACGAGCAGTACTTC	CSAKTGGAAYEQYF
TRBJ2-1	NA	TRBV18	NA	TGTGCCAGCTCACACGGACATCTCAATGAGCAGTTCTTC	CASSHGHLNEQFF
TRBJ2-7	NA	TRBV6-5	NA	TGTGCCAGCACCCGAGGGGGGGGGTCCTACGAGCAGTACTTC	CASTRGGGSYEQYF
TRBJ1-1	TRBD1	TRBV28	once	TGTGCCAGCAGGTCGTCGACAGGGACTGAAGCTTTCTTT	CASRSSTGTEAFF
TRBJ1-2	NA	TRBV28	NA	TGTGCCAGCACCCTTTCGACACGCTTTAACTATGGCTACACCTTC	CASTLSTRFNYGYTF
TRBJ1-5	TRBD1	TRBV4-1	NA	TGCGCCAGCAGCCAATTTTCGGACAGGGAAAATCAGCCCCAGCATTTT	CASSQFSDRENQPQHF